Sequencing of this TCR beta chain was carried out in a study of CD8+ T cells in alopecia areata (dated by TCRdb to the late 2010s). At the level of the whole study: The treated patients, all with moderate-to-severe alopecia areata, were enrolled in an open-label pilot trial of oral tofacitinib given at 5 to 10 mg twice daily. Scalp tissue and sorted CD4+ and CD8+ peripheral blood T cells from patchy and totalis/universalis alopecia areata patients and from healthy controls were covered by human TCRbeta sequencing. Scalp clonality was compared across normal scalp (n=4), patchy alopecia areata scalp (n=8), and alopecia totalis/universalis scalp (n=8). Patients stayed on tofacitinib for 6 to 18 months and then had 6 months of follow-up off drug so that delayed response and recurrence could be assessed. Tofacitinib-treated patients had biopsies at baseline and at 4 and 24 weeks of treatment, with a later scalp biopsy in several patients. TCRbeta CDR3 regions were amplified by immunoSEQ multiplex PCR using 35 Vbeta forward and 13 Jbeta reverse primers. RNA came from the PAXgene miRNA kit for fixed scalp, the miRNeasy kit for PBMCs, and the RNeasy kit for mouse skin. The SALT score, which quantifies the percentage of affected scalp surface area, was used to measure disease severity in treated patients. High-throughput TCRbeta sequencing was used to examine T cell clonal expansion in alopecia areata in both the C3H/HeJ mouse model and human patients.

Receptor libraries were prepared by the immunoSEQ multiplex PCR assay. To provide template for TCR sequencing, every sample had RNA extracted and reverse transcribed into cDNA. SuperScript III was used for first-strand cDNA synthesis, primed with a 2:1 mix of oligo-dT and random hexamers. A synthetic immune receptor repertoire was used to measure amplification bias, and any remaining bias was corrected computationally. For the original study's pipeline: Raw reads were preprocessed to remove errors, and CDR3 was defined by IMGT conventions from the conserved cysteine to phenylalanine. Clonality was computed as 1 minus the Shannon entropy, with the entropy normalized by log2 of the number of productive unique TCRs. Whether each scalp clone was CD4 or CD8 was inferred by checking scalp TCRbeta sequences against the CD4 and CD8 repertoires from sorted blood. TCRdb provides this immuneACCESS table in a form limited to in-frame rearrangements. Some clones are lacking; in checked studies, under half of them reflect an unresolved V gene, and why the rest are absent is not known. V and J calls and clone size are as listed in that table; D and trimming were resolved from the DNA. This sample is represented by fewer than 200,000 clones; about three fifths of them were singletons. Jointly, the top ten make up under 20% of the sample.

Notes on this clone: Its antigen is currently not known. The input lacks base qualities; no much larger clone sits a single base away.

Points the paper makes about the study in general: Higher clonality and more expanded CD8+ clones were observed in lesional scalp than in normal scalp, particularly in alopecia totalis/universalis, a finding suggestive of antigenic drive. Shared TCR sequences between patients were less evident than in mice, which may be partly attributable to HLA diversity in the patient population. Resident alphabeta T cells in normal human skin are also sequenced, complicating scalp TCR repertoire analysis, unlike mouse skin dominated by gammadelta T cells. Tofacitinib significantly lowered scalp clonality and the number of expanded CD8+ clones among the top 100 scalp clones. During tofacitinib treatment, many expanded lesional clones remained in scalp and blood, and this persistence may partly explain relapse after treatment is stopped. Because the treated cohort was small and had only one nonresponder, larger studies are needed to examine links between baseline CD8+ expansion and response.

CDR1 GTSNPN and CDR2 SVGIG were looked up in the germline V gene (reference sequence). V gives up 3 bases and J gives up 3 bases, and the segment between their germline ends measures 8 bases. The CDR3 has 13 amino acids, counting the end cysteine and phenylalanine. The only DNA kept is the CDR3, 39 bases in frame from the first base. What the treatment or condition label conveys for this sample: oral pan-JAK inhibitor, 5-10 mg twice daily. Lesional scalp punch biopsies and peripheral blood were obtained from alopecia areata patients. PBMCs were isolated by density centrifugation and stained for CD3, CD4 and CD8, and CD4+ and CD8+ T cells were sorted on a FACSAria.

The chain is made from TRBV30 and TRBJ1-4, with TRBD1 tentatively as D gene (5 bases match). This material consisted of CD4+ T cells sorted from blood, taken at approximately week 60, from a patient treated with tofacitinib. This receptor was obtained from a human donor with alopecia areata. The CDR3 is CAWRLQANEKLFF. The DNA sequence is as follows: TGTGCCTGGAGGTTACAGGCTAATGAAAAACTGTTTTTT.